This T cell receptor (beta chain) was captured in a study of CD8 T cells in Susac syndrome. Study overall: Patients with Susac syndrome who were sequenced included more than 5 with active disease and under ten in remission.

The authors reverse transcribed 0.5 to 1 ug RNA with random hexamers. TCRdb re-called the immunoSEQ multiplex PCR reads with MiXCR, one entry per CDR3 protein. Seen here are 200,000 or so distinct CDR3 sequences, approximately 95% observed once, and the top ten hold around 0.16%. V was cut by 5 bases and J by 6 bases, with 13 bases left in between. This CDR3 spans 13 amino acids. Germline assignment: CDR1 SEHNR and CDR2 FQNEAQ (reference sequence). The source material was CD8+ T cells from PBMCs. This sequence originates from a human donor with Susac syndrome. This chain links TRBV7-9 with TRBJ1-2; no reliable D call. DNA for the CDR3: TGTGCCAGCAGCCCCGGAGAGTTCCATGGCTACACCTTC. As protein: CASSPGEFHGYTF. Full variable domain (remainder filled in from reference TRBV7-9 and TRBJ1-2): DTGVSQNPRHKITKRGQNVTFRCDPISEHNRLYWYRQTLGQGPEFLTYFQNEAQLEKSRLLSDRFSAERPKGSFSTLEIQRTEQGDSAMYLCASSPGEFHGYTFGSGTRLTVV.